The next 23 T cell receptor beta chains were all read from a single sample in a study of blood T cells in healthy people across ages. Next came a second PCR, run for 7 to 11 cycles, which used a sample-barcoded 5' primer along with a J-beta primer mix. TCRdb fed the 5' RACE reads into MiXCR, producing one record per CDR3 protein. The sample records 1.5 million to 2 million distinct CDR3 sequences, around 36% being singletons. The sequencing sample was made of blood. All receptors derive from a woman aged 25 to 45 in good health.

The genes are TRBV4-1 and TRBJ1-1, with D maybe TRBD1 (6 bases). This CDR3 has 14 residues. CDR1 is MGHRA and CDR2 is YSYEKL in the germline V gene. V lost 6 bases and J lost 2, with 13 bases in between. This CDR3 is CASRQSGANTEAFF. CDR3 sequence (DNA): TGCGCCAGCAGGCAATCAGGGGCCAACACTGAAGCTTTCTTT.

This clonotype came up a few times. The chain recombines TRBV6-1 with TRBJ2-3; no clear D gene. Germline V gives CDR1 MNHNS, CDR2 SASEGT. This CDR3 has 13 residues. Trimming cost V 7 bases and J 1 base, with 9 bases left between them. CDR3 protein: CASMTPRTDTQYF. DNA for the CDR3: TGTGCCAGCATGACCCCCCGCACAGATACGCAGTATTTT.

The CDR3 coding sequence is TGTGCCAGCAGCGTCGGATGGGGGACTGGAAACACCATATATTTT. The encoded protein is CASSVGWGTGNTIYF. This rearrangement joins TRBV9 to TRBJ1-3; TRBD1 is a possible D gene (5 bases). The V end was cut by 2 bases, the J end by 2 bases, with 11 bases between. Germline V CDR1 and CDR2: SGDLS, YYNGEE. This CDR3 spans 15 amino acids.

This clonotype was picked up a small number of times. V and J are TRBV7-2 and TRBJ1-5; the match to TRBD1 covers 8 bases. Trimming cost V 5 bases and J 7 bases; bases outside gene matches: 10. CDR1 and CDR2 (germline): SGHTA, FQGNSA. The CDR3 sequence is 15 residues long. CDR3 protein: CASSRIRGRWQPQHF. Written as DNA, the CDR3 is TGTGCCAGCAGCCGCATCAGGGGGCGCTGGCAGCCCCAGCATTTT.

This chain uses TRBV20-1 with TRBJ2-2; 7 nucleotides match TRBD2. The CDR3 has 14 residues. CDR1 DFQATT and CDR2 SNEGSKA come from the germline V gene (reference sequence). The trim removed 2 bases at V and 1 base at J, leaving 1 base unmatched. The CDR3 reads CSARIAGNTGELFF. The CDR3 region has the DNA TGCAGTGCTAGAATAGCGGGGAACACCGGGGAGCTGTTTTTT.

This clonotype was counted only a few times. The rearrangement links TRBV12-3 or TRBV12-4 to TRBJ2-1; the D gene is possibly TRBD1 (5 bases). This CDR3 has 13 residues. Trimming took off 3 bases at V and 14 bases at J, with 17 bases between the two ends. CDR3 DNA sequence: TGTGCCAGCAGTTTGGGTGGGGCCGTCAGGGAGTTCTTC. Its translation is CASSLGGAVREFF.

This clonotype was counted only a few times. The CDR3 is CASSLTNDKFEETQYF. DNA of the CDR3: TGTGCCAGCAGCTTAACCAACGACAAGTTTGAAGAGACCCAGTACTTC. The rearrangement links TRBV7-9 to TRBJ2-5; D gene uncertain. Between the trimmed V and J ends, which lost 2 bases and 3 bases, there was a span of 16 bases. The CDR3 totals 16 residues. CDR1 and CDR2 from the germline V gene are SEHNR and FQNEAQ (reference sequence).

This clonotype was seen only once. The chain uses TRBV7-3 and TRBJ2-1; possibly TRBD1 for D (5 bases). Germline V gene data show CDR1 as SGHTA and CDR2 as FQGTGA. Trimming left V 1 base short and J 5 bases short, with 6 bases between. This CDR3 spans 13 amino acids. CDR3 DNA: TGTGCCAGCAGCTTAATGACAGACAATGAGCAGTTCTTC. It translates to CASSLMTDNEQFF.

The gene calls are TRBV20-1 and TRBJ2-7, with 7 bases matching TRBD1. Germline CDR1 DFQATT, CDR2 SNEGSKA (reference sequence). V trimming: 3 bases; J trimming: 3 bases; junction bases outside the gene matches: 11. The CDR3 is made up of 15 amino acids. CDR3 in amino acids: CSASYFRGTDYEQYF. The CDR3 DNA reads as TGCAGTGCTAGTTATTTCAGGGGGACCGACTACGAGCAGTACTTC.

This chain joins TRBV4-1 and TRBJ1-1; TRBD1 matches 8 bases. V was pared by 3 bases and J by 5 bases, with 14 bases of the junction left unmatched. Germline values: CDR1 MGHRA, CDR2 YSYEKL. The CDR3 spans 17 residues. CDR3 DNA sequence: TGCGCCAGCAGCCAGGGTCCCGTAGGACAGGGTATTACTGAAGCTTTCTTT. It translates to CASSQGPVGQGITEAFF.

The genes are TRBV28 and TRBJ2-2; 7 nucleotides line up with TRBD1. With V trimmed by 6 bases and J by 8 bases, 6 bases remained unmatched. This CDR3 has 13 amino acids. Germline V gene sequence: CDR1 MDHEN, CDR2 SYDVKM. The CDR3 loop is CASRPGGLGELFF. CDR3 bases: TGTGCCAGCAGGCCAGGGGGATTGGGGGAGCTGTTTTTT.

The chain joins TRBV20-1 to TRBJ2-3, with TRBD2 matching 10 bases. The CDR3 totals 16 residues. Germline trimming cut 5 bases from V and 8 bases from J; bases unmatched to any gene: 16. The V gene's germline CDR1 is DFQATT and CDR2 SNEGSKA (reference sequence). The CDR3 loop is CSAPEAGGPVWGTQYF. As DNA, the CDR3 is TGCAGTGCTCCGGAAGCGGGAGGGCCGGTCTGGGGTACGCAGTATTTT.

This chain links TRBV14 with TRBJ2-5; a weak D match, TRBD1 (6 bases). The CDR3 extends over 15 amino acids. Between the trimmed V and J ends, which lost 0 bases and 3 bases, there was a span of 11 bases. Germline CDR1 SGHDN, CDR2 FVKESK. This chain's CDR3 is CASSQESRGKETQYF. In DNA form, the CDR3 reads TGTGCCAGCAGCCAAGAAAGCAGGGGAAAAGAGACCCAGTACTTC.

This clonotype showed up many times. The chain joins TRBV10-3 to TRBJ2-3; D is possibly TRBD1 (6 bases). Trimming took 4 bases from V and 0 from J, leaving 11 bases between them. This CDR3 comprises 15 residues. Germline values: CDR1 ENHRY, CDR2 SYGVKD. The CDR3 region has the DNA TGTGCCATCAGTGCAAGGGGGAGAAGCACAGATACGCAGTATTTT. Amino acids: CAISARGRSTDTQYF.

This clonotype showed up many times. This rearrangement joins TRBV20-1 to TRBJ1-2; D is ambiguous. V gave up 4 bases and J gave up 5 bases, with 11 bases separating them. CDR3 size: 12 residues. The germline V gene encodes CDR1 DFQATT and CDR2 SNEGSKA (reference sequence). The CDR3 DNA reads TGCAGTGCTATTAAGGGCACGTATGGCTACACCTTC. This codes for CSAIKGTYGYTF.

The rearrangement joins TRBV4-1 to TRBJ1-2; 10 bases line up with TRBD1. The V gene's germline CDR1 is MGHRA and CDR2 YSYEKL. The V segment lost 4 bases and the J segment 7 bases; nucleotides outside the gene matches: 6. The CDR3 extends over 14 amino acids. CDR3 coding DNA: TGCGCCAGCAGCCGGGGACAGGGGATTTTTGGCTACACCTTC. Its translation: CASSRGQGIFGYTF.

The rearrangement uses TRBV4-1 and TRBJ2-7, with 9 bases that match TRBD1. Trimming at V came to 0 bases and at J to 6 bases, leaving 12 bases not matched to a gene. Germline V gives CDR1 MGHRA, CDR2 YSYEKL. CDR3 length: 17 residues. In DNA, the CDR3 is TGCGCCAGCAGCCAAGATCTGGGTAGGGACAGGGTCGGCGAGCAGTACTTC. It codes for CASSQDLGRDRVGEQYF.

Only a few counts were recorded for this clonotype. The chain links TRBV6-1 to TRBJ2-4, with TRBD2 identical over 11 bases. V lost 8 bases and J lost 3; bases outside the gene matches: 12. The CDR3 runs 17 residues. Per germline, CDR1 MNHNS and CDR2 SASEGT. CDR3 amino acids: CASGTSGTTYIKNIQYF. The CDR3 nucleotides read TGTGCCAGCGGGACTAGCGGAACCACTTACATCAAAAACATTCAGTACTTC.

The chain uses TRBV28 and TRBJ2-3; D is ambiguous. The CDR3 totals 15 residues. Germline-derived CDR1 and CDR2 are MDHEN and SYDVKM. V was pared by 7 bases and J by 4 bases, with 18 bases between. CDR3 DNA: TGTGCCAGCAACAAAAAGGGATTTCTCCCAGATACGCAGTATTTT. Protein: CASNKKGFLPDTQYF.

CDR3 sequence (DNA): TGTGCCAGCACCAAAGACCCCTACGAGCAGTACTTC. It specifies CASTKDPYEQYF. The genes are TRBV7-8 and TRBJ2-7, with unresolved D. CDR1 SGHVS and CDR2 FQNEAQ come from the germline V gene. Trimming took 7 bases from V and 2 from J, leaving 9 bases between them. This CDR3 contains 12 residues.

In its sample, this clonotype was seen a few times. The chain has TRBV29-1 and TRBJ1-5, with 10 bases matching TRBD1. Per the germline V gene, CDR1 is SQVTM and CDR2 is ANQGSEA. The CDR3 length is 14 residues. The ends lost 7 bases at V and 3 bases at J; junction bases unmatched: 6. The CDR3 here is CSALGQGINQPQHF. In DNA, the CDR3 is TGCAGCGCCCTGGGACAGGGGATCAATCAGCCCCAGCATTTT.

Notes on this clonotype: A much larger clone differs from this one at a single base, so this may be a read error. The chain carries TRBV5-1 and TRBJ2-1; the match to TRBD2 covers 14 bases. The CDR3 spans 20 residues. Unmatched junction bases numbered 9, after V lost 1 base and J lost 0 bases. Germline CDR1 and CDR2: SGHRS and YFSETQ. The CDR3 bases are TGCGCCAGCAGCTTGTGGGTTGGGACTAGCGGGAGCCCCTCCTACAATGAGCAGTTCTTC. Amino acid sequence: CASSLWVGTSGSPSYNEQFF.

The rearrangement joins TRBV6-2 or TRBV6-3 to TRBJ2-3, with D possibly matching TRBD2 (6 bases). The germline V and J ends were trimmed by 8 bases and 5 bases, with 11 bases remaining between them. CDR1 and CDR2 (germline): MNHEY, SVGEGT. This CDR3 contains 12 residues. In DNA, the CDR3 is TGTGCCAGCGGGCCGGAGGGAGATACGCAGTATTTT. Its translation is CASGPEGDTQYF.